This T cell receptor beta chain was sequenced in a study of T cells in Graves' hyperthyroidism and ophthalmopathy. It was RNA transcripts that yielded the amplified TCR beta CDR3 regions. HTBI primers were employed in a first-round RT-PCR of the TCR CDR3. Via MiXCR, TCRdb re-called the multiplex PCR reads, giving one row per CDR3 protein. The sample has roughly 570,000 distinct CDR3 sequences; 40% to 55% are singletons. There are 16 residues in the CDR3. Germline loops: CDR1 SGDLS, CDR2 YYNGEE. V was shortened by 0 bases and J by 0 bases, with 12 bases between the two germline ends. The chain couples TRBV9 to TRBJ2-5; the D gene is possibly TRBD2 (6 bases). Sequencing used peripheral blood or thyroid tissue (not recorded which). This receptor was identified in a woman aged 18-35 years with Graves' hyperthyroidism. CDR3 sequence (DNA): TGTGCCAGCAGCGTAGAAGCAGGGACTTACCAAGAGACCCAGTACTTC. Protein sequence: CASSVEAGTYQETQYF.